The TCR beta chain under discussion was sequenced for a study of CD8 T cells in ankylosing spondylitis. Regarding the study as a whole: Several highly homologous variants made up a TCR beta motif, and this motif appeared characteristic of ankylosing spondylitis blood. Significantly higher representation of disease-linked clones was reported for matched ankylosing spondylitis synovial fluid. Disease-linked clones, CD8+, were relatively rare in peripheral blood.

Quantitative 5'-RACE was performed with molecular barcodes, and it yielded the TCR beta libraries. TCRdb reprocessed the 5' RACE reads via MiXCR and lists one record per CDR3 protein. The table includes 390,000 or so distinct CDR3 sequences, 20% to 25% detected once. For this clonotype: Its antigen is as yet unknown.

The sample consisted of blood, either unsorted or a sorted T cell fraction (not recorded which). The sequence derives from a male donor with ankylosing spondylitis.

CDR3 nucleotide sequence: TGTGCCAGCAGCTTATTGGGGCTGGGGGTGAATGAGCAGTTCTTC. It specifies CASSLLGLGVNEQFF. This chain links TRBV11-3 with TRBJ2-1; D possibly uses TRBD1 or TRBD2 (5 bases each). In germline, CDR1 is SGHNT, CDR2 YENEEA. V gave up 2 bases and J gave up 7 bases, with 15 bases separating them. The CDR3 has 15 amino acids.